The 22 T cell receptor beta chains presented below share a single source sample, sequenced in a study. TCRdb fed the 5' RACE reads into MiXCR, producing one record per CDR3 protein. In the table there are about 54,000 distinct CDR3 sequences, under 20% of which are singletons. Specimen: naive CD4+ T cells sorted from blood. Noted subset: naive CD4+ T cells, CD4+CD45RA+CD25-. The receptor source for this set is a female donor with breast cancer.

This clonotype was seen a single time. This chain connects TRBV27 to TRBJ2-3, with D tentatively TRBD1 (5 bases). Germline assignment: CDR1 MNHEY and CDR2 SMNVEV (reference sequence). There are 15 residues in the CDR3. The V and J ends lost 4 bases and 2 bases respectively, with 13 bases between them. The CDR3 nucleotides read TGTGCCAGCAGTTCCCCAGGGATGTTCACAGATACGCAGTATTTT. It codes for CASSSPGMFTDTQYF.

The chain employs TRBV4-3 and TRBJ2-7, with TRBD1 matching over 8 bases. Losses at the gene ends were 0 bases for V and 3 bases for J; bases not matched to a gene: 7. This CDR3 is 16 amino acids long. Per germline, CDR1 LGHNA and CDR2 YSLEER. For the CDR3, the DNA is TGCGCCAGCAGCCAAGACGGACAGGGCTACTACTACGAGCAGTACTTC. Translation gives CASSQDGQGYYYEQYF.

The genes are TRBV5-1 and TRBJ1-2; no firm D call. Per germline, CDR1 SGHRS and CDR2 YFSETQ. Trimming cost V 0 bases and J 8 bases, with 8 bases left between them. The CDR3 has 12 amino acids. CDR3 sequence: CASSLDFRGYTF. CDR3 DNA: TGCGCCAGCAGCTTGGATTTTCGAGGCTACACCTTC. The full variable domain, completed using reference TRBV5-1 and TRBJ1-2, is KAGVTQTPRYLIKTRGQQVTLSCSPISGHRSVSWYQQTPGQGLQFLFEYFSETQRNKGNFPGRFSGRQFSNSRSEMNVSTLELGDSALYLCASSLDFRGYTFGSGTRLTVV.

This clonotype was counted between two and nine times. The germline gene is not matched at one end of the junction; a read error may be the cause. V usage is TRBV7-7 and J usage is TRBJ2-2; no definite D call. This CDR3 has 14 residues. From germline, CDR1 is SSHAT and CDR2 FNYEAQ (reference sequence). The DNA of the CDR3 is TGTGCTAGCAGCTTAACGTCCTCCGCCGGGGAGCTGTTTTTT. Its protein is CASSLTSSAGELFF.

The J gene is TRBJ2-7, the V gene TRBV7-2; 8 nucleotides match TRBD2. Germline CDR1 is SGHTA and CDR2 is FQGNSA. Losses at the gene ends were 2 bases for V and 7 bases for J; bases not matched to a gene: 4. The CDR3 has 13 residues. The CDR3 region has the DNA TGTGCCAGCAGCTTAACCGGGAGGGGGGAGCAGTACTTC. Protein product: CASSLTGRGEQYF.

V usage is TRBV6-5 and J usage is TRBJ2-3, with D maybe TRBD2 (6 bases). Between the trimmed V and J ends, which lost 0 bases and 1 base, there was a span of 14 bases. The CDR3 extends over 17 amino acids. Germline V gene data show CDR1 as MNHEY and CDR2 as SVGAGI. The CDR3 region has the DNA TGTGCCAGCAGTTACTCCACTAGCTGGAGTTGCACAGATACGCAGTATTTT. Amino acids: CASSYSTSWSCTDTQYF.

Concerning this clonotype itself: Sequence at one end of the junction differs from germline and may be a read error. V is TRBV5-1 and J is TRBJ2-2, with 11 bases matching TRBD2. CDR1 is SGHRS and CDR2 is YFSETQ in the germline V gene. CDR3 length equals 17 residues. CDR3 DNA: TGCACCAGCGGATCCGACCTTAGCGGGAGGGCCACCGGGGAGCTGTTTTTT. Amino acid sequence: CTSGSDLSGRATGELFF.

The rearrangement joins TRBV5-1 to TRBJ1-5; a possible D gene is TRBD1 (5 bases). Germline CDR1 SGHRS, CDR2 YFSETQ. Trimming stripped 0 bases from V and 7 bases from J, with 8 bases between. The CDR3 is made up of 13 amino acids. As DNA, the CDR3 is TGCGCCAGCAGCTTGGCGGGGGACCAGCCCCAGCATTTT. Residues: CASSLAGDQPQHF.

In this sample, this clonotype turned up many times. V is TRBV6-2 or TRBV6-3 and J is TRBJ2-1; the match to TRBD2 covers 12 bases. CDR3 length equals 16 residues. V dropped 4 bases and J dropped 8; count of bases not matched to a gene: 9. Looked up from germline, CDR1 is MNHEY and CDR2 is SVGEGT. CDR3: CASSSALAGGSHEQFF. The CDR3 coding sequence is TGTGCCAGCAGTTCCGCCCTAGCGGGGGGGTCCCATGAGCAGTTCTTC.

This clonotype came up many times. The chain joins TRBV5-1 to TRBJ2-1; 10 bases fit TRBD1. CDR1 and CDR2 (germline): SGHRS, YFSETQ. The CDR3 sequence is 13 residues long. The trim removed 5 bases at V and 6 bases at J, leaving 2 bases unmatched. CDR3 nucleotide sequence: TGCGCCAGCAGGTGGACAGGGGGCAATGAGCAGTTCTTC. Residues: CASRWTGGNEQFF.

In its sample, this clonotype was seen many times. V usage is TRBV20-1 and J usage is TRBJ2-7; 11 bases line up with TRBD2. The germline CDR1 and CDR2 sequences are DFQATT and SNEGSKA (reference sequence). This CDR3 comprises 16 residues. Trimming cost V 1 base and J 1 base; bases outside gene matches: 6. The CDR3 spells CSARGLAGINSYEQYF. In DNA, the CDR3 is TGCAGTGCTAGAGGACTAGCGGGGATTAATTCCTACGAGCAGTACTTC.

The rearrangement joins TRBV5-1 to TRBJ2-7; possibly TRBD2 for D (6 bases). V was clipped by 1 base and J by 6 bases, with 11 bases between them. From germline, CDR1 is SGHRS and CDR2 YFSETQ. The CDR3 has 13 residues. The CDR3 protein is CASSLFQEGEQYF. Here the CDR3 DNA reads TGCGCCAGCAGCTTGTTTCAGGAGGGCGAGCAGTACTTC.

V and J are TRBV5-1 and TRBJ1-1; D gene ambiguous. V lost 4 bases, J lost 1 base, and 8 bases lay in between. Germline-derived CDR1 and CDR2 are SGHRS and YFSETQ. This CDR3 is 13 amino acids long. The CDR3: CASSIQPNTEAFF. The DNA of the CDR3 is TGCGCCAGCAGCATCCAACCGAACACTGAAGCTTTCTTT. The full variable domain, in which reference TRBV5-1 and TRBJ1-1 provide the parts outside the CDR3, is KAGVTQTPRYLIKTRGQQVTLSCSPISGHRSVSWYQQTPGQGLQFLFEYFSETQRNKGNFPGRFSGRQFSNSRSEMNVSTLELGDSALYLCASSIQPNTEAFFGQGTRLTVV.

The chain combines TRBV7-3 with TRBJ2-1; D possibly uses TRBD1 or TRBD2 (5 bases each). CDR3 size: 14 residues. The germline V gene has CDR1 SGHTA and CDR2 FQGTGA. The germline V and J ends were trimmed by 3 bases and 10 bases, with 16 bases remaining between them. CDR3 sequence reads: CASSLGPTGKEQFF. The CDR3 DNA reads TGTGCCAGCAGCTTGGGACCAACTGGTAAAGAGCAGTTCTTC.

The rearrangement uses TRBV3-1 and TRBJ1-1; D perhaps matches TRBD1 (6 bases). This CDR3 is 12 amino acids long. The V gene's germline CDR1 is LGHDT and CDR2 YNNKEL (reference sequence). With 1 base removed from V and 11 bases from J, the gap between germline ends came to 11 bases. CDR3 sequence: CASSQGGRGAFF. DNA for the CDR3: TGTGCCAGCAGCCAAGGAGGAAGGGGGGCTTTCTTT.

CDR3 residues: CASSLKGQNTGELFF. The CDR3 region has the DNA TGTGCCAGCAGCCTAAAAGGACAAAACACCGGGGAGCTGTTTTTT. The J gene is TRBJ2-2, the V gene TRBV7-9; D perhaps matches TRBD1 (5 bases). The CDR3 is made up of 15 amino acids. Germline V gene lookup returns CDR1 SEHNR and CDR2 FQNEAQ (reference sequence). Trimming stripped 5 bases from V and 2 bases from J, with 12 bases between.

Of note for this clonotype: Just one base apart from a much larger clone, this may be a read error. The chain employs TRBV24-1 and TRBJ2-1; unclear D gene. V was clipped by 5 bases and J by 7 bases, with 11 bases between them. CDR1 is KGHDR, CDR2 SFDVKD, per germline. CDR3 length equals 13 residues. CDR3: CATSAIWSNEQFF. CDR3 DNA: TGTGCCACCAGTGCAATTTGGAGTAATGAGCAGTTCTTC.

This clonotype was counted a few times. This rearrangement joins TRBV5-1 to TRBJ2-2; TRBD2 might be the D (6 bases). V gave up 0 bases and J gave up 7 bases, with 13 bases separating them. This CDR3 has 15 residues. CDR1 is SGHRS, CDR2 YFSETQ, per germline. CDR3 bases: TGCGCCAGCAGCTTGGCTCCCGGGGGTATCGGGGAGCTGTTTTTT. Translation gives CASSLAPGGIGELFF.

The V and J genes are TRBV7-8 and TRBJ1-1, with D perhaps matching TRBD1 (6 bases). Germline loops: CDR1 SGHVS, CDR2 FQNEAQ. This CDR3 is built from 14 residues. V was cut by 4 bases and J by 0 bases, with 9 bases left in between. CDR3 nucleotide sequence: TGTGCCAGCAGCTCCCGGACAGTGAACACTGAAGCTTTCTTT. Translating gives CASSSRTVNTEAFF.

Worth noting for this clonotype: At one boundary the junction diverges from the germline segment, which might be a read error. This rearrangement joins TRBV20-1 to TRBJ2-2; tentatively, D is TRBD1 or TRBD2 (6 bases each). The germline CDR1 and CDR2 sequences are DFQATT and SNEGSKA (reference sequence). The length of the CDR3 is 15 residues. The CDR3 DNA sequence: TGCAGTGCCCCCTTTGGGGGGCCGGGCACCGGGGGGCTGTTTTTT. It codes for CSAPFGGPGTGGLFF.

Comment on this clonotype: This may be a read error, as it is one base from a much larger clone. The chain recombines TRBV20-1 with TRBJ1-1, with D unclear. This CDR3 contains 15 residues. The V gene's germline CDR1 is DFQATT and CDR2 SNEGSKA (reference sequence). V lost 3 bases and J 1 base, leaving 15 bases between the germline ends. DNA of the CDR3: TGCAGTGCTAGGATGCCAGAACAGAGGAACACTGAAGCTTTCTTT. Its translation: CSARMPEQRNTEAFF.

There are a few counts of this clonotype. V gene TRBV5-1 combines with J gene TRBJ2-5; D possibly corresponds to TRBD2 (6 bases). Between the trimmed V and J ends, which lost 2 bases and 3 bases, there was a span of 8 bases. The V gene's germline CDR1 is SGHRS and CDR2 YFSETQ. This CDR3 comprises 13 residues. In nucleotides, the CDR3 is TGCGCCAGCAGCTTCCAGCGGGAAGAGACCCAGTACTTC. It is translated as CASSFQREETQYF.